Described below is a single T cell receptor (beta chain) sequence and its context. Its binding antigen is unknown. It has no much larger one-base neighbor in the sample; base qualities were not kept. TCRbeta CDR3 regions were amplified from genomic DNA by means of the immunoSEQ Assay, a bias-controlled multiplex PCR. The authors' pipeline ran thus. Within the assay, amplification of reference gene primers was used to estimate how many nucleated cells each sample contained. Sequence reads were collapsed and filtered to measure the absolute abundance of every unique TCRbeta CDR3 rearrangement. Productive Simpson clonality was computed per sample as the square root of Simpson's diversity index over productive rearrangements. The table comes from immuneACCESS by way of TCRdb, which keeps in-frame sequences with V and J called. Part of the clones is missing from these tables; in studies checked, under half for an unresolved V gene and the rest for unknown reasons. Clone size and V and J calls were adopted from that table, with D and trimming inferred from the DNA. This sample gives about 75,000 clones in total; under 90% of them show up just once. Clones ranked in the top ten supply 2.5% to 3% of the sample.

Collaborating institutions collected whole blood in K2EDTA tubes following their own protocols. For TCRbeta analysis, collaborators shipped samples as frozen whole blood, isolated PBMCs, or DNA extracted from either of those sample types. The sample comes from a study of blood T cell repertoires in COVID-19 (dated by TCRdb to 2018 to 2021). Concerning the study at large: Samples from collaborators originated in the United States, Italy and Spain and spanned both the acute and convalescent phases of COVID-19. The prospective study material was composed of cDNA or gDNA derived from T cells, B-cell-depleted T cells, or PBMCs. Subjects who had been exposed to COVID-19, were actively infected with it, or had recovered from it provided the deeply sampled blood TCRbeta repertoires that made up the dataset. The repertoires were released in a freely available public database meant as a resource for research on the immune response to SARS-CoV-2. The samples were drawn from the first 160 participants of the ongoing ImmuneRACE study and from 950 to 1,500 subjects provided by 6 global collaborators. Nearly every sample came with metadata listing a de-identified subject ID, COVID-19 status, age in years and sex. HLA class I and class II types, where available, came from metadata supplied by the sample provider rather than from assay-based typing.

From the cysteine through the phenylalanine, the CDR3 covers 13 amino acids. The sequence is cut down to CDR3 DNA, 39 bases in frame from base 1. V is clipped by 7 bases and J by 1 base, and the sequence between their germline boundaries is 8 bases long. Study-level results and caveats: Clinical and demographic metadata were provided uncurated, with the amount varying by source and participant.

This receptor was obtained from a human donor in a cohort sampled during active COVID-19. The sample taken for sequencing was peripheral blood. The chain is made from TRBV12-3 or TRBV12-4 and TRBJ2-4; there is no confident call for the D gene. The DNA is as follows: TGTGCCAGCACCACTCCTGCCAAAAACATTCAGTACTTC. It translates as CASTTPAKNIQYF.